This T cell receptor beta chain was sequenced for a study of blood T cell repertoires in COVID-19. Turning to the study itself: Sources were T cells, B-cell-depleted T cells, or PBMCs; the material itself was cDNA or gDNA.

This CDR3 contains 12 residues. Germline loops: CDR1 SEHNR, CDR2 FQNEAQ (reference sequence). Trimming cost V 4 bases and J 14 bases, with 15 bases left between them. Per the study methods: Nucleated cell number was recorded as an estimate derived from reference gene primer amplification. Profiled with immunoSEQ multiplex PCR; TCRdb holds only in-frame clones, not every one. That table supplies the V and J calls and clone size; D and trimming were determined from the DNA. The sample holds approximately 250,000 clones; around 93% are singletons and the top ten take approximately 3%. V is TRBV7-9 and J is TRBJ2-1, with a possible D match to TRBD2 (5 bases). The specimen sequenced was PBMCs or T cells enriched from blood (not recorded which). The TCR comes from a middle-aged man who had been exposed to COVID-19. CDR3 residues: CASSSNSDLKFF. In DNA, the CDR3 is TGTGCCAGCAGCTCAAATAGCGATCTAAAGTTCTTC. Variable domain in full (rest from reference TRBV7-9 and TRBJ2-1): DTGVSQNPRHKITKRGQNVTFRCDPISEHNRLYWYRQTLGQGPEFLTYFQNEAQLEKSRLLSDRFSAERPKGSFSTLEIQRTEQGDSAMYLCASSSNSDLKFFGPGTRLTVL.